Described below is a single T cell receptor beta chain sequence and its context. Its antigen remains unidentified. The germline V gene encodes CDR1 SGHRS and CDR2 YFSETQ. CDR3 size: 15 residues. Trimming shortened V by 1 base and J by 2 bases, and 12 bases separated the two germline ends. This record belongs to a study of blood T cells in healthy people across ages. Through a sample-barcoded 5' primer and a J-beta primer mix, a second PCR was run for roughly 7 to 12 cycles. TCRdb reprocessed the 5' RACE reads via MiXCR and lists one record per CDR3 protein. The data hold roughly 800,000 distinct CDR3 sequences, with roughly 50% observed a single time. Notes on the study in general: Nothing was known about donor CMV status, and this possibly confounded expanded clonotype changes.

The clonotype comes from a young man in good health. Sequencing was performed on blood. The rearrangement joins TRBV5-1 to TRBJ1-2; D gene uncertain. CDR3 in amino acids: CASSLQRGSNYGYTF. Written as DNA, the CDR3 is TGCGCCAGCAGCTTGCAACGGGGTTCCAACTATGGCTACACCTTC.